This T cell receptor (beta chain) stems from a study of control samples from healthy donors and cancer patients. The CDR3 is 13 amino acids. The J segment lost 6 bases and the V segment lost 3 bases, leaving 1 base of the junction unmatched. The germline gives CDR1 SGHNT, CDR2 YYREEE (reference sequence). TCRdb keeps only in-frame clones here, not all; method: immunoSEQ multiplex PCR. Among around 81,000 clones listed, more than 85% were seen once. Sequences were obtained from blood. This clonotype was sampled from a woman aged 25 to 39 in good health. The chain carries TRBV5-4 and TRBJ2-1; 9 nucleotides align to TRBD1. This CDR3 is CASSSTGGNEQFF. Written as DNA, the CDR3 is TGTGCCAGCAGCTCGACAGGGGGCAATGAGCAGTTCTTC. Full variable domain (outside the CDR3, taken from reference TRBV5-4 and TRBJ2-1): ETGVTQSPTHLIKTRGQQVTLRCSSQSGHNTVSWYQQALGQGPQFIFQYYREEENGRGNFPPRFSGLQFPNYSSELNVNALELDDSALYLCASSSTGGNEQFFGPGTRLTVL.